This is a list of T cell receptor beta chains from one sample in a study of Ad26.COV2.S vaccination and SARS-CoV-2 variants. The assay was immunoSEQ multiplex PCR, and TCRdb's table has in-frame clones only and misses some. The sample has more than 400,000 clones, 80% to 95% seen once; the top ten hold about 1.6%. The material was peripheral blood, obtained in a trial of Ad26.COV2.S vaccine versus placebo. The receptors originated from a person between 18 and 65 years old who received the Ad26.COV2.S COVID-19 vaccine or a placebo. Both conserved end residues are trimmed from each CDR3. Fields, in order: V gene, J gene, CDR3 protein.

v_call: TRBV30; j_call: TRBJ2-5; cdr3_aa: AWRNSELQQETQY
v_call: TRBV11-2; j_call: TRBJ2-3; cdr3_aa: ASSPGGDRGWFTDTQY
v_call: TRBV7-9; j_call: TRBJ1-1; cdr3_aa: ASSSLTGFSAKAF
v_call: TRBV18; j_call: TRBJ1-1; cdr3_aa: ASSPRGQMNTEAF
v_call: TRBV5-3; j_call: TRBJ2-3; cdr3_aa: ARNVAWQGSKDTQY
v_call: TRBV11-3; j_call: TRBJ2-1; cdr3_aa: ASSSGGAYNEQF
v_call: TRBV5-6; j_call: TRBJ1-2; cdr3_aa: ASSFRQGYGYT
v_call: TRBV4-3; j_call: TRBJ1-2; cdr3_aa: ASSQGLDGQGYGYT
v_call: TRBV4-1; j_call: TRBJ2-6; cdr3_aa: ASSQEPGTGANVLT
v_call: TRBV13; j_call: TRBJ2-7; cdr3_aa: ASSPQSIPGQDEQY
v_call: TRBV25-1; j_call: TRBJ2-1; cdr3_aa: ASSEIGAYPSNEQF
v_call: TRBV15; j_call: TRBJ2-7; cdr3_aa: ATSSRRGGPGEQY
v_call: TRBV12-3/TRBV12-4; j_call: TRBJ2-2; cdr3_aa: ASSLNTGELF